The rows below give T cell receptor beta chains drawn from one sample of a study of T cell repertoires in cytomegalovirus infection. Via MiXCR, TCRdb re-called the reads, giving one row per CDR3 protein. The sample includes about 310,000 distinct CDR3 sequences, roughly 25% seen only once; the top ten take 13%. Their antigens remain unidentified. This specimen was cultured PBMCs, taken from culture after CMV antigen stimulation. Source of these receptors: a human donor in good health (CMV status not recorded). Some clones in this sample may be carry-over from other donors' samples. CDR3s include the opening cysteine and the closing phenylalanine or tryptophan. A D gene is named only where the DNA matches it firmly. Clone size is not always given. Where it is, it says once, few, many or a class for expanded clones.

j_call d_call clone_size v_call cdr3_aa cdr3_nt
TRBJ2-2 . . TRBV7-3 CASSTSDTGELFF TGTGCCAGCAGCACCTCTGACACCGGGGAGCTGTTTTTT
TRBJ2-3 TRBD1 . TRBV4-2 CASNQGASTDTQYF TGTGCCAGCAACCAGGGGGCGAGCACAGATACGCAGTATTTT
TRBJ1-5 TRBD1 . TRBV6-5 CASRSTGDFYSNQPQHF TGTGCCAGCAGGTCGACAGGGGACTTCTATAGCAATCAGCCCCAGCATTTT
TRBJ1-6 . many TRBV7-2 CASSLDWGRRGTPGNSPLHF TGTGCCAGCAGCTTAGATTGGGGAAGGCGGGGGACCCCGGGGAATTCACCCCTCCACTTT
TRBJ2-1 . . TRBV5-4 CASSLEAFSYNEQFF TGTGCCAGCAGCTTGGAGGCCTTCTCCTACAATGAGCAGTTCTTC
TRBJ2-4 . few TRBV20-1 CSASSGPGNIQYF TGCAGTGCTAGCTCAGGGCCTGGAAACATTCAGTACTTC
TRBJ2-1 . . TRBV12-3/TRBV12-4 CASSPPGHNEQFF TGTGCCAGCAGTCCACCGGGACACAATGAGCAGTTCTTC
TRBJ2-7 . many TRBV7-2 CASSLGGGGAYEQYF TGTGCCAGCAGTCTTGGGGGCGGGGGAGCCTACGAGCAGTACTTC
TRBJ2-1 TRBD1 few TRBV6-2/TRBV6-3 CASSSPGQGTYNEQFF TGTGCCAGCAGTTCCCCGGGACAGGGGACCTACAATGAGCAGTTCTTC
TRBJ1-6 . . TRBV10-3 CAISPDNNLEGSYNSPLHF TGTGCCATCAGTCCGGACAACAACCTAGAAGGCTCCTATAATTCACCCCTCCACTTT
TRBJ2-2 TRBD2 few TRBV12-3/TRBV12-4 CASRLRTSDNTGELFF TGTGCCAGCAGACTTCGGACTAGCGACAACACCGGGGAGCTGTTTTTT
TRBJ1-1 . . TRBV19 CATKSGDLNTEAFF TGTGCCACCAAAAGTGGCGATTTGAACACTGAAGCTTTCTTT
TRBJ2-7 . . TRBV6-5 CASNLAGRAYEQYF TGTGCCAGCAATTTGGCCGGCAGGGCCTACGAGCAGTACTTC
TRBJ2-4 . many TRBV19 CASSISAQSNYPKNIQYF TGTGCCAGTAGTATCTCCGCACAATCCAACTATCCCAAAAACATTCAGTACTTC
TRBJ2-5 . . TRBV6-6 CASSAYRQETQYF TGTGCCAGCAGTGCCTACAGACAAGAGACCCAGTACTTC
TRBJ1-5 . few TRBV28 CASSLVDIGWNQPQHF TGTGCCAGCAGTTTGGTGGACATCGGGTGGAATCAGCCCCAGCATTTT